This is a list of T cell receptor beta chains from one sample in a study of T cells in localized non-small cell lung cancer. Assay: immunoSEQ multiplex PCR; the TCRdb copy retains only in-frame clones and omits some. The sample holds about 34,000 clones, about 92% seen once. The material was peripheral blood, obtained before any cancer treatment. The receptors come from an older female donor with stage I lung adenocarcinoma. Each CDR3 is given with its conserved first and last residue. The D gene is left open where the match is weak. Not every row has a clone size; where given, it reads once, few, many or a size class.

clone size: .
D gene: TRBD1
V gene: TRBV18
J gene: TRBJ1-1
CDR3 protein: CASSLQGSTEAFF
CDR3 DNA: TGTGCCAGCTCACTACAGGGGAGCACTGAAGCTTTCTTT

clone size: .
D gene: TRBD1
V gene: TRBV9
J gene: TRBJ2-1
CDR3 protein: CASSVAGQGNNEQFF
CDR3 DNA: TGTGCCAGCAGCGTAGCAGGACAGGGGAACAATGAGCAGTTCTTC

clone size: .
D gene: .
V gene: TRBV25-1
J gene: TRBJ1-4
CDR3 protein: CASSDGGQGEKLFF
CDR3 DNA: TGTGCCAGCAGTGATGGCGGGCAGGGGGAAAAACTGTTTTTT

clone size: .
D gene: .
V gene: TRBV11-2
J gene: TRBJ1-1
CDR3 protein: CASSVGGTEAFF
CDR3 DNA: TGTGCCAGCAGTGTAGGTGGGACTGAAGCTTTCTTT

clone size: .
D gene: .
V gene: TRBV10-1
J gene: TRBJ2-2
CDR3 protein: CASKRAGELFF
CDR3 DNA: TGCGCCAGCAAAAGGGCCGGGGAGCTGTTTTTT

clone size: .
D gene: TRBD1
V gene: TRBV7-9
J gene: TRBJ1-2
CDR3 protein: CASSISGGIHGYTF
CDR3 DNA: TGTGCCAGCAGCATTTCAGGGGGCATCCATGGCTACACCTTC

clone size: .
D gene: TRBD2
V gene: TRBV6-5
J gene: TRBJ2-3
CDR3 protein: CASRDTGGIDTQYF
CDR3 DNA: TGTGCCAGCAGAGACACGGGAGGGATAGATACGCAGTATTTT

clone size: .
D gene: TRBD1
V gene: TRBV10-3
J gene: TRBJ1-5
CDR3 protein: CAISTGTGINQPQHF
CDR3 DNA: TGTGCCATCTCCACCGGGACAGGGATAAATCAGCCCCAGCATTTT

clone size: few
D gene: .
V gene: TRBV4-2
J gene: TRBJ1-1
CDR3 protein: CASSWSGDTEAFF
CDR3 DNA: TGTGCCAGCAGCTGGTCCGGGGACACTGAAGCTTTCTTT

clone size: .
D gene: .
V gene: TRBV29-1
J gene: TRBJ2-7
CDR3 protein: CSVGKGSYEQYF
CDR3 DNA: TGCAGCGTTGGGAAAGGATCCTACGAGCAGTACTTC

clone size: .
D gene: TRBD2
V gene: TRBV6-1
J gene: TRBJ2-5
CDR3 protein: CASSEAPRGGQETQYF
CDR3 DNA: TGTGCCAGCAGTGAAGCCCCTCGGGGAGGGCAAGAGACCCAGTACTTC

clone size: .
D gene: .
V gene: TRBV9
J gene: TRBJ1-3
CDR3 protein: CASGRGHTIYF
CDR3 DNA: TGTGCCAGCGGTAGGGGCCACACCATATATTTT

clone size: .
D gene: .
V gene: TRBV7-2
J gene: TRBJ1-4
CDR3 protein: CASSPRGFNEKLFF
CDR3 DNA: TGTGCCAGCAGCCCAAGGGGGTTTAATGAAAAACTGTTTTTT

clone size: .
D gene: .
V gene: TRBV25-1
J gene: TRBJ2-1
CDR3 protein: CASSETPGGTNEQFF
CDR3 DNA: TGTGCCAGCAGTGAAACCCCCGGGGGAACGAATGAGCAGTTCTTC

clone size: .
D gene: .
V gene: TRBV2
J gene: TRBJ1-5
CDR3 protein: CASSEERGTSNQPQHF
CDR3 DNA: TGTGCCAGCAGTGAAGAGCGGGGGACTAGCAATCAGCCCCAGCATTTT

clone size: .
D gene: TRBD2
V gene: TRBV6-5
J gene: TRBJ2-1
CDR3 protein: CASSYNGGGAGNEQFF
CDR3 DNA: TGTGCCAGCAGTTACAATGGCGGGGGGGCAGGCAATGAGCAGTTCTTC

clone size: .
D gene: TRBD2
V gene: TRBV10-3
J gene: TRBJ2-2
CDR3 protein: CAIGGGSGTNTGELFF
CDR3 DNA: TGTGCCATCGGGGGGGGTAGCGGGACGAACACCGGGGAGCTGTTTTTT

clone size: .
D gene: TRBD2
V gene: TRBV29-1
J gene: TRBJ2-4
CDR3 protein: CSGGGAKNIQYF
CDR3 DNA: TGCAGCGGGGGGGGAGCCAAAAACATTCAGTACTTC

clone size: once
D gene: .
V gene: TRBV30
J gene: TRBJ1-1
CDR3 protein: CAWSKGPNTEAFF
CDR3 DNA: TGTGCCTGGAGCAAAGGGCCGAACACTGAAGCTTTCTTT

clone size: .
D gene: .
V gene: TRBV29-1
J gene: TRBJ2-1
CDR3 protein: CSVGLRDPSYNEQFF
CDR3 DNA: TGCAGCGTTGGGCTCAGGGACCCTTCCTACAATGAGCAGTTCTTC

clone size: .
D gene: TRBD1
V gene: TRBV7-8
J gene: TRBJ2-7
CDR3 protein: CASSQPGQALYEQYF
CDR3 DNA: TGTGCCAGCAGCCAACCGGGACAGGCCCTCTACGAGCAGTACTTC

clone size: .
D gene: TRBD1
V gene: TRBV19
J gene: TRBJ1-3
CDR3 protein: CASRFTGGAGNTIYF
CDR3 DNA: TGTGCCAGTAGGTTCACAGGGGGAGCTGGAAACACCATATATTTT

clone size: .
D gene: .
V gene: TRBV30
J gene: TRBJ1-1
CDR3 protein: CAWRQQGERFEAFF
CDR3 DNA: TGTGCCTGGAGACAACAGGGTGAGAGGTTTGAAGCTTTCTTT

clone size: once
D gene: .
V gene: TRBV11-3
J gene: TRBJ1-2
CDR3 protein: CASSLDAGLGGGGRYGYTF
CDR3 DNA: TGTGCCAGCAGCTTAGATGCGGGCCTGGGAGGAGGGGGACGGTATGGCTACACCTTC

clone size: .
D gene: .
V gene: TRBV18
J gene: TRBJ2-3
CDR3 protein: CASSPQESSTDTQYF
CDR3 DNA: TGTGCCAGCTCACCACAGGAATCTAGCACAGATACGCAGTATTTT

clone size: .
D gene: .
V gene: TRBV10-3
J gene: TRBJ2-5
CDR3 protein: CAISESTRETQYF
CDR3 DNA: TGTGCCATCAGTGAGTCGACCCGGGAGACCCAGTACTTC

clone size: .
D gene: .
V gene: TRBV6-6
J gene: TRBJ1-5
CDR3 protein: CASSYGGQNQPQHF
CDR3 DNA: TGTGCCAGCAGTTATGGTGGGCAGAATCAGCCCCAGCATTTT

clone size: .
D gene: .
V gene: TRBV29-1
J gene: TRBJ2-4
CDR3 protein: CSVRTPVGTKNIQYF
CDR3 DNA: TGCAGCGTCCGTACCCCTGTAGGGACCAAAAACATTCAGTACTTC

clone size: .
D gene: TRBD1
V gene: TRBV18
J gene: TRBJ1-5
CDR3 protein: CASSPRQGDSQPQHF
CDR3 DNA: TGTGCCAGCTCACCCCGACAGGGAGACAGTCAGCCCCAGCATTTT

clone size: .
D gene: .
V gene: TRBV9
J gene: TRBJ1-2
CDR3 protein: CASSVEVGSTHGYTF
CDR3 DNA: TGTGCCAGCAGCGTAGAGGTGGGCAGCACGCATGGCTACACCTTC

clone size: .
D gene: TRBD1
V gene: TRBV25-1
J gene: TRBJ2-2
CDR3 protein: CASSGRGTGITGELFF
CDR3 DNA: TGTGCCAGCAGTGGCCGAGGGACAGGGATCACCGGGGAGCTGTTTTTT

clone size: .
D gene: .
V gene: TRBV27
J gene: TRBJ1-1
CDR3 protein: CASSTIGLLLNTEAFF
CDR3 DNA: TGTGCCAGCAGCACTATTGGGCTTCTATTGAACACTGAAGCTTTCTTT

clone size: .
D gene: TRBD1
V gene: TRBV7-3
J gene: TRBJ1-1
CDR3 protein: CASSLIGQGKMNTEAFF
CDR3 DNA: TGTGCCAGCAGCTTAATCGGACAGGGGAAAATGAACACTGAAGCTTTCTTT

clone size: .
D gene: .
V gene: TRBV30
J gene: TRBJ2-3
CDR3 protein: CAWSLRNTQYF
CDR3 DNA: TGTGCCTGGAGTTTGAGGAATACGCAGTATTTT

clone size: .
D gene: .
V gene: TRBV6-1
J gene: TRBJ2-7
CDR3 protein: CASTEGPGNSYEQYF
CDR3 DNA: TGTGCCAGCACCGAAGGGCCAGGAAACTCCTACGAGCAGTACTTC

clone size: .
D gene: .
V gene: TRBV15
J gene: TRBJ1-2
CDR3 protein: CATRTRETRHYGYTF
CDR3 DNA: TGTGCCACCAGAACGCGGGAAACAAGACACTATGGCTACACCTTC

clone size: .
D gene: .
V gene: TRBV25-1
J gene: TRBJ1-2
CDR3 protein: CASSEYRTGAYGYTF
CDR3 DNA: TGTGCCAGCAGTGAATACAGAACGGGGGCCTATGGCTACACCTTC

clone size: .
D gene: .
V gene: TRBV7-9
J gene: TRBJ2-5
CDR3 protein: CASSLGITGRGETQYF
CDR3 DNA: TGTGCCAGCAGCTTAGGGATTACCGGGAGAGGAGAGACCCAGTACTTC

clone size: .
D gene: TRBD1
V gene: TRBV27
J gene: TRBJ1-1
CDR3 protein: CASTGDRPTEAFF
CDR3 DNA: TGTGCCAGCACGGGGGACAGGCCAACTGAAGCTTTCTTT

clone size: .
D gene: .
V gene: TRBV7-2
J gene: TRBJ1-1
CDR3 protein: CASSLRGSTEAFF
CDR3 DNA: TGTGCCAGCAGCTTACGGGGTTCCACTGAAGCTTTCTTT

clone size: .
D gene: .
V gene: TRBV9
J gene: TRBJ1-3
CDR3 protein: CASSSGTSGNTIYF
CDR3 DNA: TGTGCCAGCAGCTCGGGGACATCTGGAAACACCATATATTTT

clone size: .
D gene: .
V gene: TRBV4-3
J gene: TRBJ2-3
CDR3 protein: CASSQDRLLGGAFPTDTQYF
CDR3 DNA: TGCGCCAGCAGCCAAGATCGACTGCTCGGGGGAGCTTTCCCCACAGATACGCAGTATTTT

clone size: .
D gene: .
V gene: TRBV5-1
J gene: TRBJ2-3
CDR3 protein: CASSLDRSTDTQYF
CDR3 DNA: TGCGCCAGCAGCTTGGATCGGAGCACAGATACGCAGTATTTT

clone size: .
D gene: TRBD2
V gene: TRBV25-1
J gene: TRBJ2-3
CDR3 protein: CASSALPTSLLTDTQYF
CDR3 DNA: TGTGCCAGCAGCGCCCTACCGACTAGCCTACTCACAGATACGCAGTATTTT

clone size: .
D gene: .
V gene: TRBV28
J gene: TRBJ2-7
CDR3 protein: CAVNRKSYEQYF
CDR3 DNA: TGTGCCGTTAACCGAAAGTCCTACGAGCAGTACTTC

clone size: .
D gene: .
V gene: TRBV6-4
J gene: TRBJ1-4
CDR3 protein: CASSDRVNNEKLFF
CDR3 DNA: TGTGCCAGCAGTGACAGGGTTAATAATGAAAAACTGTTTTTT

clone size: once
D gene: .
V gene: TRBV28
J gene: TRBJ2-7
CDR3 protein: CASTRQRITYEQYF
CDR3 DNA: TGTGCCAGCACAAGACAGCGGATAACCTACGAGCAGTACTTC

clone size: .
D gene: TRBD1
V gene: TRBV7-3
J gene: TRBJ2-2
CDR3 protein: CASSSTGQGNTGELFF
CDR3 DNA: TGTGCCAGCAGCTCTACGGGACAGGGAAACACCGGGGAGCTGTTTTTT

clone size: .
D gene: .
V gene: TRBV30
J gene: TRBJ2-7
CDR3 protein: CAGSGAYEQYF
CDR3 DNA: TGTGCCGGCTCCGGAGCTTACGAGCAGTACTTC

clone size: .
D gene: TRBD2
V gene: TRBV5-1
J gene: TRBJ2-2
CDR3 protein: CASKSGRVDTGELFF
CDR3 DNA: TGCGCCAGCAAAAGCGGGAGGGTGGACACCGGGGAGCTGTTTTTT

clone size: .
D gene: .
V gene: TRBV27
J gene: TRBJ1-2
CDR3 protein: CASSSTGTIATNYGYTF
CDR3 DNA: TGTGCCAGCAGTTCCACAGGGACCATAGCCACTAACTATGGCTACACCTTC

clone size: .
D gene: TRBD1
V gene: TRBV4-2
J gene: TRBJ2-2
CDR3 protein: CASSQGTGDTGELFF
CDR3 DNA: TGTGCCAGCAGCCAGGGGACAGGGGACACCGGGGAGCTGTTTTTT

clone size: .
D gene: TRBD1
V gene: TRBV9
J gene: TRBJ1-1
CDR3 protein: CASSPSSGTGGLNTEAFF
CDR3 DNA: TGTGCCAGCAGCCCCAGTTCCGGGACAGGAGGTTTGAACACTGAAGCTTTCTTT